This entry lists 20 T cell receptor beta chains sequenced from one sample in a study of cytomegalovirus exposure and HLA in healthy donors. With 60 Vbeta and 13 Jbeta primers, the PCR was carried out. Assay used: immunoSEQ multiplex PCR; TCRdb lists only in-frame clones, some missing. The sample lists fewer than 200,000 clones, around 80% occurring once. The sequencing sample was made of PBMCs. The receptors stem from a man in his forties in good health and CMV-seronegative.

CDR3 sequence: CASSRHRGVYEQYF. In DNA, the CDR3 is TGTGCCAGCAGTCGCCACAGGGGGGTCTACGAGCAGTACTTC. The gene calls are TRBV6-5 and TRBJ2-7, with TRBD1 identical over 8 bases. The CDR3 spans 14 residues. Germline V gene lookup returns CDR1 MNHEY and CDR2 SVGAGI. Unmatched junction bases numbered 6, after V lost 5 bases and J lost 3 bases.

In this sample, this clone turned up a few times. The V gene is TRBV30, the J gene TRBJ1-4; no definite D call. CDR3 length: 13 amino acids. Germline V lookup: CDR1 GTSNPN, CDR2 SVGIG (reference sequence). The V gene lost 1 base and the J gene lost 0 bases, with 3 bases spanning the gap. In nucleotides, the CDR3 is TGTGCCTGGAGTGCTGCAACTAATGAAAAACTGTTTTTT. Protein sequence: CAWSAATNEKLFF. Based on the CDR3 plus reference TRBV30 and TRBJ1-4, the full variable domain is SQTIHQWPATLVQPVGSPLSLECTVEGTSNPNLYWYRQAAGRGLQLLFYSVGIGQISSEVPQNLSASRPQDRQFILSSKKLLLSDSGFYLCAWSAATNEKLFFGSGTQLSVL.

CDR3 protein: CASSLATENTEAFF. The CDR3 coding sequence is TGCGCCAGCAGCCTAGCGACGGAGAACACTGAAGCTTTCTTT. V and J are TRBV5-1 and TRBJ1-1, with D hard to call. V dropped 4 bases and J dropped 1 base, with 11 bases sitting between them. The CDR3 is 14 residues long. Germline-derived CDR1 and CDR2 are SGHRS and YFSETQ.

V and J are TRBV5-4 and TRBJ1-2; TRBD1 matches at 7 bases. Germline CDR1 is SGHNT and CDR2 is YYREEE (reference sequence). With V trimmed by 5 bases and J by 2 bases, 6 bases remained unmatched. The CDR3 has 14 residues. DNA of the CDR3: TGTGCCAGCAGACTTGGACAGGAAAACTATGGCTACACCTTC. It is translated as CASRLGQENYGYTF.

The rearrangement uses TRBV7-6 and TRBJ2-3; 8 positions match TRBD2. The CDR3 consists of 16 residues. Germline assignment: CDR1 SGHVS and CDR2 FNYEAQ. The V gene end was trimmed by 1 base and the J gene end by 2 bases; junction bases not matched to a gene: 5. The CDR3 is CASSLGTGGTTDTQYF. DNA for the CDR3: TGTGCCAGCAGCTTAGGTACGGGAGGGACCACAGATACGCAGTATTTT.

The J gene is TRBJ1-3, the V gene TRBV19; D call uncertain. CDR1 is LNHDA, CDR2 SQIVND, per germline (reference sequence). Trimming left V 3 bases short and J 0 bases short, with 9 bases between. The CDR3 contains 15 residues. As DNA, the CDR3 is TGTGCCAGTAGTATGGCCATCAGCTCTGGAAACACCATATATTTT. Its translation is CASSMAISSGNTIYF.

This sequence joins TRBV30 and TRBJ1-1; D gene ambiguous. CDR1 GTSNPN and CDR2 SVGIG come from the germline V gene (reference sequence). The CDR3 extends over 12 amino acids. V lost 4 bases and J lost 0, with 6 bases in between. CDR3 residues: CAWTVLNTEAFF. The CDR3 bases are TGTGCCTGGACAGTCCTGAACACTGAAGCTTTCTTT.

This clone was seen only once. The CDR3 DNA reads TGCAGCGAGGACAGACCTATGAACACTGAAGCTTTCTTT. The encoded protein is CSEDRPMNTEAFF. This sequence joins TRBV29-1 and TRBJ1-1, with D possibly being TRBD1 (6 bases). Trimming shortened V by 7 bases and J by 0 bases, and 12 bases separated the two germline ends. CDR3 length: 13 residues. Germline values: CDR1 SQVTM, CDR2 ANQGSEA.

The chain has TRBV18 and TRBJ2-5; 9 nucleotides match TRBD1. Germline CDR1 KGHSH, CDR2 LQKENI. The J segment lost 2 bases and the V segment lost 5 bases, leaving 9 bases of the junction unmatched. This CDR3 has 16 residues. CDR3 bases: TGTGCCAGCTCAATCCGGACAGGGGCAATACAAGAGACCCAGTACTTC. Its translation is CASSIRTGAIQETQYF.

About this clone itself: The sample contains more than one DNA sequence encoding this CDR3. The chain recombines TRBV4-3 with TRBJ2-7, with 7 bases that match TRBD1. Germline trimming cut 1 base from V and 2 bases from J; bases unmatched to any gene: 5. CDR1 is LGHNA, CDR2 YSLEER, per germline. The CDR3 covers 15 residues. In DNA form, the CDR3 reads TGCGCCAGCAGCCAAGGCAGGGGGAGTACCTACGAGCAGTACTTC. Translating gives CASSQGRGSTYEQYF.

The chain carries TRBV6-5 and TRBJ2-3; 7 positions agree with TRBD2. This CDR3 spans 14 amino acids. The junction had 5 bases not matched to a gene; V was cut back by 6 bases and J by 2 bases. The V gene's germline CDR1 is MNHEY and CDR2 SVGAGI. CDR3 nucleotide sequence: TGTGCCAGCAGGCTTAGCGGGCACACAGATACGCAGTATTTT. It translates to CASRLSGHTDTQYF.

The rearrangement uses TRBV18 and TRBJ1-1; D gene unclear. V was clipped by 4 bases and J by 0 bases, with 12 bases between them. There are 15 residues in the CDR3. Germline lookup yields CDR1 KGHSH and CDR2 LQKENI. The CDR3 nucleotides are TGTGCCAGCTCACTTGGGGAGAGTCTGAACACTGAAGCTTTCTTT. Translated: CASSLGESLNTEAFF.

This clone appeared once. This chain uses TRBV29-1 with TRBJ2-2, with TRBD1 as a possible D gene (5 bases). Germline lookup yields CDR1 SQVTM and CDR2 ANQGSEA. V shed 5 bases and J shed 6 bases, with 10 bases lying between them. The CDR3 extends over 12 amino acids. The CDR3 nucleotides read TGCAGCGTTCGCCGCAGGGCCGGGGAGCTGTTTTTT. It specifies CSVRRRAGELFF.

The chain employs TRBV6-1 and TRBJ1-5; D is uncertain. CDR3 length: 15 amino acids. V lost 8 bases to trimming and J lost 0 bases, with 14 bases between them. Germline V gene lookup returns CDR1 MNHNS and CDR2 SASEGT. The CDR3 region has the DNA TGTGCCAGCCGTCCAGCGGGTTTTAGCAATCAGCCCCAGCATTTT. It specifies CASRPAGFSNQPQHF.

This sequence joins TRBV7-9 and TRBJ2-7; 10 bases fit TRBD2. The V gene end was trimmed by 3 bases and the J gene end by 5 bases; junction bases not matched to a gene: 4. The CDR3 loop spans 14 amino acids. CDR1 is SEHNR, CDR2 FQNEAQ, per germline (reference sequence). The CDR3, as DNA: TGTGCCAGCAGCTTCGGCCTAGCGGGAGACGAGCAGTACTTC. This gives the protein CASSFGLAGDEQYF.

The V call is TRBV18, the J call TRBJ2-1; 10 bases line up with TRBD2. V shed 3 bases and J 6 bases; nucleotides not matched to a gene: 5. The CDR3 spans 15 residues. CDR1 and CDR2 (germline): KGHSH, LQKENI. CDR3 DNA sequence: TGTGCCAGCTCACCGGGGGGACTAGCGTCCAATGAGCAGTTCTTC. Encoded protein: CASSPGGLASNEQFF.

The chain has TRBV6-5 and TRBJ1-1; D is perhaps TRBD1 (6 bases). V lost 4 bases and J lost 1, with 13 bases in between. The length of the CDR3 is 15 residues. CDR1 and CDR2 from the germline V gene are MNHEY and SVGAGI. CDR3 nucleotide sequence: TGTGCCAGCAGTTCATCAGGGGCACAGAACACTGAAGCTTTCTTT. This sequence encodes CASSSSGAQNTEAFF.

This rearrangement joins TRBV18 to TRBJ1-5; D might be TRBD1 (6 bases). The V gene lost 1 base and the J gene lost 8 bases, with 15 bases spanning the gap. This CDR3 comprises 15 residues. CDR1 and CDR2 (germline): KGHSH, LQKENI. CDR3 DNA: TGTGCCAGCTCACCACAGGGAGGGGGAATGGAGCCCCAGCATTTT. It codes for CASSPQGGGMEPQHF.

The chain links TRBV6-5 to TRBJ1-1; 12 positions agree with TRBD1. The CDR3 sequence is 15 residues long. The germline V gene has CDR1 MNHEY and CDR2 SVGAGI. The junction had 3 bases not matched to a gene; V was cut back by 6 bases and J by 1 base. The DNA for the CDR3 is TGTGCCAGCAGGGGACAGGGGGCAGGGAACACTGAAGCTTTCTTT. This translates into CASRGQGAGNTEAFF.

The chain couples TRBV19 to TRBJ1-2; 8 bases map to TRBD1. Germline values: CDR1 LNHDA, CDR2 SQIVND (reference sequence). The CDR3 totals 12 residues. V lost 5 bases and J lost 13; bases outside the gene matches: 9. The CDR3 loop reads CASSPQDRVATF. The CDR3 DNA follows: TGTGCCAGTAGTCCTCAGGACAGGGTGGCCACCTTC.